What follows are 28 T cell receptor beta chains derived from one specimen sequenced in a study of blood T cells in healthy people across ages. A second PCR, run for about 7 to 12 cycles, used a sample-barcoded 5' primer plus a J-beta primer mix. TCRdb re-called the 5' RACE reads with MiXCR, one entry per CDR3 protein. The sample lists 720,000 or so distinct CDR3 sequences, roughly 43% occurring once. Specimen: blood. These receptors all stem from a man older than 75 in good health.

The chain joins TRBV12-3 or TRBV12-4 to TRBJ2-7, with D perhaps matching TRBD1 or TRBD2 (5 bases each). V gave up 6 bases and J gave up 0 bases, with 15 bases separating them. This CDR3 has 15 residues. In DNA, the CDR3 is TGTGCCAGCAGCCGGCCCGCAGGGAGCTCCTACGAGCAGTACTTC. Amino acids: CASSRPAGSSYEQYF.

A few counts support this clonotype. This chain links TRBV2 with TRBJ2-5, with D unresolved. Looked up from germline, CDR1 is SNHLY and CDR2 is FYNNEI. The CDR3 contains 14 residues. Trimming shortened V by 4 bases and J by 2 bases, and 11 bases separated the two germline ends. Here the CDR3 DNA reads TGTGCCAGCAGTGGATTTGGGGTTCAAGAGACCCAGTACTTC. Translation: CASSGFGVQETQYF. Full variable domain (missing parts from reference TRBV2 and TRBJ2-5): EPEVTQTPSHQVTQMGQEVILRCVPISNHLYFYWYRQILGQKVEFLVSFYNNEISEKSEIFDDQFSVERPDGSNFTLKIRSTKLEDSAMYFCASSGFGVQETQYFGPGTRLLVL.

There are a few counts of this clonotype. V usage is TRBV9 and J usage is TRBJ2-1; perhaps TRBD1 as D (6 bases). Germline loops: CDR1 SGDLS, CDR2 YYNGEE. V was cut by 4 bases and J by 5 bases, with 19 bases left in between. The CDR3 totals 16 residues. The CDR3 nucleotides are TGTGCCAGCAGCAAAGAGCCGTGGCAGGGGAACAATGAGCAGTTCTTC. It codes for CASSKEPWQGNNEQFF.

As regards this clonotype: The germline gene is not matched at one end of the junction; a read error may be the cause. This chain connects TRBV12-3 or TRBV12-4 to TRBJ1-6; D call uncertain. The CDR3 is made up of 12 amino acids. The CDR3 sequence is CAGSFRGSPLHF. The CDR3, as DNA: TGTGCCGGCAGTTTTCGTGGCTCACCCCTCCACTTT.

CDR3 DNA sequence: TGTGCCACGACTAGCGGGAGGAGGTACAATGAGCAGTTCTTC. This encodes CATTSGRRYNEQFF. The J gene is TRBJ2-1, the V gene TRBV28, with 13 bases aligning to TRBD2. V shed 10 bases and J 4 bases; nucleotides not matched to a gene: 4. The CDR3 extends over 14 amino acids. Germline V gene lookup returns CDR1 MDHEN and CDR2 SYDVKM.

A few counts support this clonotype. The V call is TRBV12-5, the J call TRBJ2-3; no clear D gene. The CDR3 is 16 residues long. Trimming left V 0 bases short and J 3 bases short, with 13 bases between. Germline CDR1 LGHNT, CDR2 FRNRAP. The CDR3 here is CASGLVKGPVTDTQYF. The CDR3 coding sequence is TGTGCTAGTGGTTTGGTAAAGGGTCCGGTGACAGATACGCAGTATTTT.

The CDR3 DNA follows: TGCGCCAGCAGCTTGGAGGGACAGTACTACAATGAGCAGTACTTC. This gives the protein CASSLEGQYYNEQYF. The rearrangement uses TRBV5-1 and TRBJ2-5, with TRBD1 matching over 7 bases. The CDR3 is 15 residues long. V shed 0 bases and J 11 bases; nucleotides not matched to a gene: 13. CDR1 is SGHRS and CDR2 is YFSETQ in the germline V gene.

The rearrangement joins TRBV9 to TRBJ1-4; D not resolved. This CDR3 has 14 amino acids. Trimming took off 0 bases at V and 5 bases at J, with 8 bases between the two ends. From germline, CDR1 is SGDLS and CDR2 YYNGEE. This chain's CDR3 is CASSVGVQNEKLFF. The CDR3 coding sequence is TGTGCCAGCAGCGTAGGGGTACAGAATGAAAAACTGTTTTTT.

The chain couples TRBV7-6 to TRBJ2-6; no clear D gene. Germline V gives CDR1 SGHVS, CDR2 FNYEAQ. V was clipped by 4 bases and J by 4 bases, with 14 bases between them. CDR3 length: 16 amino acids. The CDR3: CASSSPLGSGANVLTF. The CDR3 DNA follows: TGTGCCAGCAGCTCCCCTCTTGGATCCGGGGCCAACGTCCTGACTTTC.

This clonotype was seen only a few times. The rearrangement links TRBV4-3 to TRBJ1-4; weak D call: TRBD1 (6 bases). V was pared by 0 bases and J by 8 bases, with 16 bases between. Germline V CDR1 and CDR2: LGHNA, YSLEER. The CDR3 runs to 16 residues. As DNA, the CDR3 is TGCGCCAGCAGCCAAGACGGGAAGAGGGGACAAGAAAAACTGTTTTTT. This encodes CASSQDGKRGQEKLFF.

The chain employs TRBV5-8 and TRBJ2-3, with 8 bases lining up with TRBD1. J lost 10 bases, V lost 4 bases, and 11 bases had no gene match. This CDR3 has 14 amino acids. CDR1 is SGHTS and CDR2 is YDEGEE in the germline V gene. The CDR3 DNA follows: TGTGCCAGCAGCCCTGGGACAGGCGCCGGGGCGCAGTATTTT. Translated, it gives CASSPGTGAGAQYF.

The genes are TRBV5-1 and TRBJ2-3, with 11 bases aligning to TRBD1. The CDR3 sequence is 15 residues long. J was trimmed by 4 bases and V by 5 bases; bases with no gene match: 6. Germline V CDR1 and CDR2: SGHRS, YFSETQ. In DNA form, the CDR3 reads TGCGCCAGCAGTTATCAGGGACAGGGGGCAGATACGCAGTATTTT. It is translated as CASSYQGQGADTQYF.

This clonotype was recorded many times. The CDR3, as DNA: TGTGCCAGCAGTTCTCAGCCCGGGACAGGGGAGTACTTC. Its translation: CASSSQPGTGEYF. The chain has TRBV7-2 and TRBJ2-7, with TRBD1 matching 10 bases. Germline values: CDR1 SGHTA, CDR2 FQGNSA. V lost 6 bases and J lost 11; bases outside the gene matches: 10. The CDR3 contains 13 residues.

The chain couples TRBV7-9 to TRBJ2-7, with 7 bases matching TRBD2. Germline loops: CDR1 SEHNR, CDR2 FQNEAQ (reference sequence). The V gene end was trimmed by 5 bases and the J gene end by 2 bases; junction bases not matched to a gene: 6. The CDR3 totals 14 residues. The CDR3 DNA follows: TGTGCCAGCAGCCCGACTAGCTCGCCCTACGAGCAGTACTTC. Translation: CASSPTSSPYEQYF.

The chain links TRBV7-9 to TRBJ2-5; tentatively, D is TRBD2 (5 bases). The CDR3 consists of 14 residues. Germline CDR1 reads SEHNR; CDR2 reads FQNEAQ (reference sequence). V was cut by 6 bases and J by 11 bases, with 22 bases left in between. The CDR3 coding sequence is TGTGCCAGCAGTTTTAATCTAGCAAGCGATGAGCAGTACTTC. Its protein product is CASSFNLASDEQYF.

For this clonotype: A junction boundary mismatches the germline segment, possibly from a read error. The chain links TRBV24-1 to TRBJ2-3; the D gene is possibly TRBD2 (7 bases). The CDR3 runs 17 residues. Germline CDR1 reads KGHDR; CDR2 reads SFDVKD. This CDR3 reads CTTSDSGGQGSGDTQYF. CDR3 bases: TGTACCACCAGTGATTCCGGGGGGCAGGGGTCTGGGGATACGCAGTATTTT.

This chain joins TRBV7-2 and TRBJ2-3, with 9 bases that match TRBD1. The germline CDR1 and CDR2 sequences are SGHTA and FQGNSA. Losses at the gene ends were 5 bases for V and 4 bases for J; bases not matched to a gene: 7. This CDR3 region has 15 residues. Here the CDR3 reads CASSGRDRDPDTQYF. CDR3 nucleotide sequence: TGTGCCAGCAGCGGCAGGGACAGGGACCCAGATACGCAGTATTTT.

This clonotype was found a few times. CDR3 DNA sequence: TGTGCCAGCAGCCCCTGTTACAGGGGGCGCGGGGAGACCCAGTACTTC. This encodes CASSPCYRGRGETQYF. The V and J genes are TRBV7-2 and TRBJ2-5; 9 bases line up with TRBD1. The CDR3 extends over 16 amino acids. In germline, CDR1 is SGHTA, CDR2 FQGNSA. V trimming: 5 bases; J trimming: 5 bases; junction bases outside the gene matches: 12.

The chain is built from TRBV20-1 and TRBJ2-2, with D possibly TRBD1 on 6 matching bases. Germline CDR1 reads DFQATT; CDR2 reads SNEGSKA (reference sequence). The CDR3 has 14 amino acids. V gave up 5 bases and J gave up 1 base, with 11 bases separating them. CDR3 nucleotides: TGCAGTGCTCCAGGACAGAAGAACACCGGGGAGCTGTTTTTT. Translating gives CSAPGQKNTGELFF.

Concerning this clonotype: This may come from a read error, since a much larger clone is one base off. J is TRBJ2-1 and V is TRBV6-6, with a tentative D call TRBD2 (5 bases). V lost 5 bases and J 6 bases, leaving 20 bases between the germline ends. CDR1 is MNHNY and CDR2 is SVGAGI in the germline V gene (reference sequence). The CDR3 runs to 16 residues. CDR3 sequence (DNA): TGTGCCAGCAGTCGCAGACGGGGAAGCGCCTGCAATGAGCAGTTCTTC. It specifies CASSRRRGSACNEQFF.

The V gene is TRBV5-4, the J gene TRBJ2-3; no reliable D call. Germline V gene sequence: CDR1 SGHNT, CDR2 YYREEE (reference sequence). Deletions cut 3 bases from V and 2 bases from J, with 7 bases between. The CDR3 is 13 amino acids. The CDR3 region has the DNA TGTGCCAGCAGCTCCGGATTCACAGATACGCAGTATTTT. Residues: CASSSGFTDTQYF.

This clonotype was seen only a few times. This sequence joins TRBV12-3 or TRBV12-4 and TRBJ2-7, with D maybe TRBD1 (6 bases). V was trimmed by 7 bases and J by 5 bases, leaving 15 bases between them. The CDR3 consists of 13 residues. The CDR3 DNA follows: TGTGCCAGCACCACCCGACAGGCCCACGAGCAGTACTTC. Protein: CASTTRQAHEQYF.

The chain uses TRBV29-1 and TRBJ2-5, with 7 nucleotides matching TRBD1. CDR1 SQVTM and CDR2 ANQGSEA come from the germline V gene. The CDR3 is 12 residues long. J was trimmed by 5 bases and V by 8 bases; bases with no gene match: 8. The CDR3 here is CSLRQGAETQYF. The CDR3 DNA sequence: TGCAGCCTAAGACAGGGCGCGGAGACCCAGTACTTC.

The V and J genes are TRBV20-1 and TRBJ1-5, with 7 bases fitting TRBD1. CDR3 length equals 15 residues. Trimming cost V 0 bases and J 0 bases; bases outside gene matches: 2. Per germline, CDR1 DFQATT and CDR2 SNEGSKA (reference sequence). This CDR3 reads CSARDQGDSNQPQHF. The CDR3 region has the DNA TGCAGTGCTAGAGATCAGGGGGATAGCAATCAGCCCCAGCATTTT.

The chain employs TRBV20-1 and TRBJ2-7; D might be TRBD1 (6 bases). The CDR3 sequence is 13 residues long. From germline, CDR1 is DFQATT and CDR2 SNEGSKA (reference sequence). The V and J ends lost 1 base and 2 bases respectively, with 9 bases between them. This CDR3 is CSARGRQAYEQYF. In nucleotides, the CDR3 is TGCAGTGCTAGAGGTCGACAGGCCTACGAGCAGTACTTC.

This chain connects TRBV20-1 to TRBJ2-3; 7 nucleotides agree with TRBD2. The CDR3 runs 15 residues. CDR1 and CDR2 from the germline V gene are DFQATT and SNEGSKA (reference sequence). The V and J ends lost 3 bases and 4 bases, in that order; junction bases with no gene match: 10. The CDR3 DNA reads as TGCAGTGCTAGGCGACTAGCTGGAGAGTCAGATACGCAGTATTTT. Translating gives CSARRLAGESDTQYF.

This clonotype was seen a few times. This chain links TRBV29-1 with TRBJ2-7; 12 positions match TRBD2. The CDR3 is made up of 14 amino acids. Germline V gene data show CDR1 as SQVTM and CDR2 as ANQGSEA. V dropped 3 bases and J dropped 7; count of bases not matched to a gene: 7. Here the CDR3 reads CSVDGLAGNNEQYF. CDR3 nucleotide sequence: TGCAGCGTTGACGGACTAGCGGGAAACAATGAGCAGTACTTC.

This clonotype occurred many times. The chain links TRBV7-2 to TRBJ2-3; 12 nucleotides align to TRBD2. Germline trimming cut 0 bases from V and 6 bases from J; bases unmatched to any gene: 7. Germline assignment: CDR1 SGHTA and CDR2 FQGNSA. This CDR3 has 17 amino acids. In DNA form, the CDR3 reads TGTGCCAGCAGCTTAGCCCCGACTAGCGGGAGTCAGGATACGCAGTATTTT. Translating gives CASSLAPTSGSQDTQYF.